This T cell receptor (beta chain) was observed in a study of cytomegalovirus exposure and HLA in healthy donors. The wider study: The roughly 120 validation repertoires, a later analysis reported, used the same platform as the 666 first-cohort repertoires.

Points from the study as a whole: CMV antigen specificity was confirmed in vitro for a few CMV-associated chains. The authors listed over 150 TCR beta chains as cytomegalovirus-associated. TCR sequences were mostly rare, though some public TCRs occurred in many donors.

The germline gives CDR1 SGHRS, CDR2 YFSETQ. The CDR3 consists of 15 residues. Germline trimming cut 0 bases from V and 16 bases from J; bases unmatched to any gene: 11. Generated by immunoSEQ multiplex PCR, the TCRdb table keeps only in-frame clones and is missing some. The data hold about 130,000 clones, with approximately 89% observed a single time. Of note for this clone: As yet, its antigen is unknown.

This clonotype originated in a young woman in good health and CMV-seronegative. The sample taken for sequencing was PBMCs. The chain recombines TRBV5-1 with TRBJ2-1, with 12 bases identical to TRBD1. The CDR3 here is CASSLDWDRGPVGFF. The CDR3 nucleotides read TGCGCCAGCAGCTTGGACTGGGACAGGGGGCCGGTTGGATTCTTC.